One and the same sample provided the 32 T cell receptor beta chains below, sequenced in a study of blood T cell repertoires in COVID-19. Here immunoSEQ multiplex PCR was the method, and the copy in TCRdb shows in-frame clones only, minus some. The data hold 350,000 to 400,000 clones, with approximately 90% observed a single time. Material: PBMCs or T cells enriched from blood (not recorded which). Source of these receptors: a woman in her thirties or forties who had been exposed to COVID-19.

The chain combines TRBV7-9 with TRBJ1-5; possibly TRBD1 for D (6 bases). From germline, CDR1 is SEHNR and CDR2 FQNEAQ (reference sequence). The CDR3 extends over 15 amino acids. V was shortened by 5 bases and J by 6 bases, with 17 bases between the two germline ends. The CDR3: CASSLGAGRGQPQHF. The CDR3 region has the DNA TGTGCCAGCAGCCTGGGGGCGGGCCGTGGTCAGCCCCAGCATTTT.

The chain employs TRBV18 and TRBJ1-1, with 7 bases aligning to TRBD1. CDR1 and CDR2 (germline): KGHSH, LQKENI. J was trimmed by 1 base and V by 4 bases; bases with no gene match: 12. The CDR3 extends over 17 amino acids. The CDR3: CASSRLQGYASNTEAFF. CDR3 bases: TGTGCCAGCTCACGGCTACAGGGGTACGCTTCGAACACTGAAGCTTTCTTT.

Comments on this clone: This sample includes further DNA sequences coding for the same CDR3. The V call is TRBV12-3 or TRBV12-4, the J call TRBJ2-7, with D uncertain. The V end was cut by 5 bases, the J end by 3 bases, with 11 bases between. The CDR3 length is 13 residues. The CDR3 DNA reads TGTGCCAGCAGTCTCAGTGGAGTCTACGAGCAGTACTTC. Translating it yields CASSLSGVYEQYF.

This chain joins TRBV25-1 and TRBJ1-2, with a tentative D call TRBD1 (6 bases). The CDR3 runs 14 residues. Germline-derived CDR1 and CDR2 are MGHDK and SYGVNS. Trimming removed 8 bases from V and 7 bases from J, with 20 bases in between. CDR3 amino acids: CASQGGVAPSGYTF. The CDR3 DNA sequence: TGTGCCAGCCAAGGGGGGGTCGCCCCGAGTGGCTACACCTTC.

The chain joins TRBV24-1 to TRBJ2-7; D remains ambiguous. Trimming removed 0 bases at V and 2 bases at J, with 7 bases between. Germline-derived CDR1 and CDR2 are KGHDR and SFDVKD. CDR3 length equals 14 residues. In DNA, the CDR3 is TGTGCCACCAGTGATTTGGAGAAGCCCTACGAGCAGTACTTC. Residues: CATSDLEKPYEQYF.

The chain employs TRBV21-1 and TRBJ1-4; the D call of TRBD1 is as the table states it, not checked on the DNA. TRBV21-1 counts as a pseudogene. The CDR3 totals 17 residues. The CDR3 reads CARTKKQQGNYNEKLFF. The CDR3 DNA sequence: TGTGCCAGGACAAAAAAGCAACAGGGAAACTATAATGAAAAACTGTTTTTT.

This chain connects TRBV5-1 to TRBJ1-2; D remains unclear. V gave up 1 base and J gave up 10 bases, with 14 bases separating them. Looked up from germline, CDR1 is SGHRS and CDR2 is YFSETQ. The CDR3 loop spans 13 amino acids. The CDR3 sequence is CASSLSPREVYTF. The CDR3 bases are TGCGCCAGCAGCTTGAGCCCTCGGGAGGTCTACACCTTC.

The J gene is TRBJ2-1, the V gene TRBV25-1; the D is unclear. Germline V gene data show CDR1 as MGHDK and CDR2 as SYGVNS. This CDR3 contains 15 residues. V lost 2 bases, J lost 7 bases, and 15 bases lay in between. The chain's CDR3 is CASSERGTPSNEQFF. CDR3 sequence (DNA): TGTGCCAGCAGTGAACGAGGCACCCCCTCAAATGAGCAGTTCTTC. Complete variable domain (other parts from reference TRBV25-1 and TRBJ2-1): EADIYQTPRYLVIGTGKKITLECSQTMGHDKMYWYQQDPGMELHLIHYSYGVNSTEKGDLSSESTVSRIRTEHFPLTLESARPSHTSQYLCASSERGTPSNEQFFGPGTRLTVL.

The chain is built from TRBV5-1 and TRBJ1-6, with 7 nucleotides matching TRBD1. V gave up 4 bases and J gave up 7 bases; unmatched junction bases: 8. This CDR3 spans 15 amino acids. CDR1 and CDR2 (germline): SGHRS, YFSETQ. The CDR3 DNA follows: TGCGCCAGCAGCAACGACAGGGCTACCAATTCACCCCTCCACTTT. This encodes CASSNDRATNSPLHF.

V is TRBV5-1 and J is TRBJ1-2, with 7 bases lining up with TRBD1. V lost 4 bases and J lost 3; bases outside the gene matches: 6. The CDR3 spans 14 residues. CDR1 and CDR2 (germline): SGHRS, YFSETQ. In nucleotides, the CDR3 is TGCGCCAGCAGCGTGACAGGGACGGACTATGGCTACACCTTC. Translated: CASSVTGTDYGYTF.

As DNA, the CDR3 is TGTGCCAGCTCAGCTATTCCGGGACAGACTTCCTACGAGCAGTACTTC. This codes for CASSAIPGQTSYEQYF. The J gene is TRBJ2-7, the V gene TRBV18; 7 positions match TRBD1. Germline V gene data show CDR1 as KGHSH and CDR2 as LQKENI. V lost 5 bases to trimming and J lost 1 base; unmatched junction nucleotides: 11. The CDR3 sequence is 16 residues long.

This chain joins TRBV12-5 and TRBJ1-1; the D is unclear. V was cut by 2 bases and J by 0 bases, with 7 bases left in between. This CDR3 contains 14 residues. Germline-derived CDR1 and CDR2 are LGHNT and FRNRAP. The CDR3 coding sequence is TGTGCTAGTGGTTTGTCGGCGGTGAACACTGAAGCTTTCTTT. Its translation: CASGLSAVNTEAFF.

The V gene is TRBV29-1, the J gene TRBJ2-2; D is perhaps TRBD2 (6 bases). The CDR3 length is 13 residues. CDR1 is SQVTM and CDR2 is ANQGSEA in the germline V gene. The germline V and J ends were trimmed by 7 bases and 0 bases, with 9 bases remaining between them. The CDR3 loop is CSGRLANTGELFF. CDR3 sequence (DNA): TGCAGCGGCCGACTAGCGAACACCGGGGAGCTGTTTTTT.

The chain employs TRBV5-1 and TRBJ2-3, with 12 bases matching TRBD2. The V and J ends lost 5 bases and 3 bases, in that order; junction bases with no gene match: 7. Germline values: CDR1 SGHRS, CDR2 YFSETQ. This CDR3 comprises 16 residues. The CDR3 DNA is TGCGCCAGCAGGGCTAGCGGGGGGGCGGCAACAGATACGCAGTATTTT. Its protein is CASRASGGAATDTQYF.

CDR3 nucleotide sequence: TGCAGCGCAGGGGCAGTCGGAACTGAAGCTTTCTTT. Its translation: CSAGAVGTEAFF. This chain connects TRBV29-1 to TRBJ1-1; maybe TRBD1 (6 bases). Between the trimmed V and J ends, which lost 7 bases and 5 bases, there was a span of 14 bases. This CDR3 has 12 residues. Germline CDR1 and CDR2: SQVTM and ANQGSEA.

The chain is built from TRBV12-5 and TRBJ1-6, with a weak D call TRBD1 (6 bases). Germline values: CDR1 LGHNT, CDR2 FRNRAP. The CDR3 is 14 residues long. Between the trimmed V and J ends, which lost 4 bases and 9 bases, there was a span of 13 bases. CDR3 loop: CASGSDSSFSPLHF. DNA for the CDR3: TGTGCTAGTGGTTCGGACAGTTCCTTTTCACCCCTCCACTTT.

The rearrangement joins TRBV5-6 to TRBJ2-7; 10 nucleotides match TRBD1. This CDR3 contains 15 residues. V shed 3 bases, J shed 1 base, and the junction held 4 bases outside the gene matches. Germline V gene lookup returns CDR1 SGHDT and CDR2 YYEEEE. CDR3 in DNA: TGTGCCAGCAGCTCCCGGACAGGGGGATCCTACGAGCAGTACTTC. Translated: CASSSRTGGSYEQYF. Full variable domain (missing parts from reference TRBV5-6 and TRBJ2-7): DAGVTQSPTHLIKTRGQQVTLRCSPKSGHDTVSWYQQALGQGPQFIFQYYEEEERQRGNFPDRFSGHQFPNYSSELNVNALLLGDSALYLCASSSRTGGSYEQYFGPGTRLTVT.

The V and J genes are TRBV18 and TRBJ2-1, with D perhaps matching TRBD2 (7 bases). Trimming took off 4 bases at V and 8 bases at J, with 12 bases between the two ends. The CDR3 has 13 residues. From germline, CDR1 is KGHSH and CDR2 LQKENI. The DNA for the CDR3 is TGTGCCAGCTCACTCCTAGGGGGGGATGAGCAGTTCTTC. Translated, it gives CASSLLGGDEQFF. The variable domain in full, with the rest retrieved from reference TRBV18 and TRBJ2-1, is NAGVMQNPRHLVRRRGQEARLRCSPMKGHSHVYWYRQLPEEGLKFMVYLQKENIIDESGMPKERFSAEFPKEGPSILRIQQVVRGDSAAYFCASSLLGGDEQFFGPGTRLTVL.

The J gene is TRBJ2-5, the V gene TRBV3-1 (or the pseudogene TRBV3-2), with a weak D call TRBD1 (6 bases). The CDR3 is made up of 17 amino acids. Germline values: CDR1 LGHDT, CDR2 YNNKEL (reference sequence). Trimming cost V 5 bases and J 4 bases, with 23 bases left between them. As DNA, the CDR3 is TGTGCCAGCAGCGAACTGGTCGGATTTGGGGGCGGAGAGACCCAGTACTTC. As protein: CASSELVGFGGGETQYF.

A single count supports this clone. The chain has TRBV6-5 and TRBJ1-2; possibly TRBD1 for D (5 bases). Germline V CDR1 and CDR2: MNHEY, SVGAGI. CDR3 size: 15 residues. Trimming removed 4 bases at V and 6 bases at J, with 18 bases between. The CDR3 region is CASSFHRREKDGYTF. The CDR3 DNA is TGTGCCAGCAGTTTTCACAGGAGGGAAAAGGATGGCTACACCTTC.

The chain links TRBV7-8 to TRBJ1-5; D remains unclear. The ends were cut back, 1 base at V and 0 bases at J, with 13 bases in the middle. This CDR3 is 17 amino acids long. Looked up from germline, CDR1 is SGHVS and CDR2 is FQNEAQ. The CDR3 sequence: CASSLDRLDFSNQPQHF. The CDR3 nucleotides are TGTGCCAGCAGCTTAGATCGGCTAGATTTTAGCAATCAGCCCCAGCATTTT.

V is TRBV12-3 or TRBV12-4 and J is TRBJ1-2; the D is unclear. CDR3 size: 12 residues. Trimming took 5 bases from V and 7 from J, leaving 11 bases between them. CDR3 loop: CASSPRWSGYTF. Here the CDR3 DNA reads TGTGCCAGCAGTCCCCGGTGGAGTGGCTACACCTTC.

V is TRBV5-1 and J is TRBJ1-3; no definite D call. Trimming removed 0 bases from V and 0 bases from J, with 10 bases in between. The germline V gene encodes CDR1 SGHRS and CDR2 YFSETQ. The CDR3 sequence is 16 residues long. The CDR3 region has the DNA TGCGCCAGCAGCTTGGAGCGCGGAGTCTCTGGAAACACCATATATTTT. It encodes CASSLERGVSGNTIYF.

The CDR3 region is CATSRDTTGELFF. The DNA of the CDR3 is TGTGCCACCAGCAGAGACACAACCGGGGAGCTGTTTTTT. J is TRBJ2-2 and V is TRBV15; D is undetermined. The V end was cut by 0 bases, the J end by 5 bases, with 4 bases between. The CDR3 contains 13 residues. Germline loops: CDR1 LNHNV, CDR2 YYDKDF (reference sequence). The whole variable domain, remainder taken from reference TRBV15 and TRBJ2-2, is DAMVIQNPRYQVTQFGKPVTLSCSQTLNHNVMYWYQQKSSQAPKLLFHYYDKDFNNEADTPDNFQSRRPNTSFCFLDIRSPGLGDTAMYLCATSRDTTGELFFGEGSRLTVL.

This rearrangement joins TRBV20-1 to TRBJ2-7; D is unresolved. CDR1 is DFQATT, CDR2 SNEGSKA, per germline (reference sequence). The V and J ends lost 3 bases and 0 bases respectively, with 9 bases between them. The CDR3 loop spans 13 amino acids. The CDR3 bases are TGCAGTGCTAGTTCACTGCTCTCCTACGAGCAGTACTTC. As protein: CSASSLLSYEQYF.

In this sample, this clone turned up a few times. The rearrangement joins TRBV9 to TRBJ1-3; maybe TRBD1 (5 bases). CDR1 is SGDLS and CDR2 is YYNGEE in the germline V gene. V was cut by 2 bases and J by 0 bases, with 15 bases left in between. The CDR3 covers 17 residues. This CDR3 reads CASSVAQQVSSGNTIYF. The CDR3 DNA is TGTGCCAGCAGCGTGGCCCAACAGGTTAGCTCTGGAAACACCATATATTTT.

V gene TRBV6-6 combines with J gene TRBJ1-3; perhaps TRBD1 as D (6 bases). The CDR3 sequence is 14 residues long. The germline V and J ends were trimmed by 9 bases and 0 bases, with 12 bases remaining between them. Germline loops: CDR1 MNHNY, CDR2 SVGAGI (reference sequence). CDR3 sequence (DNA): TGTGCCAGTTATAGGGGGGGCTCTGGAAACACCATATATTTT. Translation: CASYRGGSGNTIYF.

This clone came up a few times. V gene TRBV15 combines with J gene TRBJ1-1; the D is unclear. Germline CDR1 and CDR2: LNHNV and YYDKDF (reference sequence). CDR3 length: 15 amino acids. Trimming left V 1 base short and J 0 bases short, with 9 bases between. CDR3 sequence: CATSRAEGMNTEAFF. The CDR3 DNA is TGTGCCACCAGCAGAGCGGAGGGCATGAACACTGAAGCTTTCTTT.

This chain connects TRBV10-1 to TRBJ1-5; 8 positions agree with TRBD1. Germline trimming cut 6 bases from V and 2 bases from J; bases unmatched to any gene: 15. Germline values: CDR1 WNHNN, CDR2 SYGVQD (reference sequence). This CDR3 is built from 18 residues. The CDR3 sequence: CASSEGALGQAGNQPQHF. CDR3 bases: TGCGCCAGCAGCGAGGGCGCTTTGGGACAGGCTGGCAATCAGCCCCAGCATTTT.

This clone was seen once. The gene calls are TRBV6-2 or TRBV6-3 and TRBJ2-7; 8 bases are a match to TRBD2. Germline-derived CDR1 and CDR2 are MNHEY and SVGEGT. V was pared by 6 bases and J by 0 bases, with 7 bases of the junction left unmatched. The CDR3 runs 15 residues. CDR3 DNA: TGTGCCAGCAGCACAGGGAGCGGGAGCTCCTACGAGCAGTACTTC. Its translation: CASSTGSGSSYEQYF.

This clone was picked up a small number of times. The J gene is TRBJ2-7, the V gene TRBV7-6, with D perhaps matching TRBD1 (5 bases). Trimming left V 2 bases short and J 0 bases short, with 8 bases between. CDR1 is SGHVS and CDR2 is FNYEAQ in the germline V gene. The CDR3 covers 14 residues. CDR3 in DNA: TGTGCCAGCAGCTTACAGGGAAACTCCTACGAGCAGTACTTC. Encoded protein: CASSLQGNSYEQYF.

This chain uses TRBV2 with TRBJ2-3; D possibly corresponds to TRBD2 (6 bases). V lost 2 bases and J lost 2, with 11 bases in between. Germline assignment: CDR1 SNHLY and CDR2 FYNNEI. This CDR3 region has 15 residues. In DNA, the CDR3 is TGTGCCAGCAGTGAAATAGCGGAGAACACAGATACGCAGTATTTT. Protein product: CASSEIAENTDTQYF.